This TCR beta chain derives from a study of T cells after somatic rescue of genetic block. Germline CDR1 and CDR2: SGHTA and FQGNSA. This CDR3 has 13 residues. V lost 2 bases and J 5 bases, leaving 9 bases between the germline ends. Only in-frame clones appear in the TCRdb table, and some are missing; sequencing was by immunoSEQ multiplex PCR. The table shows 70,000 or so clones, with about 91% occurring only once. The chain carries TRBV7-2 and TRBJ2-5; D is perhaps TRBD1 (5 bases). This receptor was taken from a man in his forties. The sample taken for sequencing was peripheral blood mononuclear cells (PBMCs). The chain's CDR3 is CASSLRGRETQYF. CDR3 nucleotide sequence: TGTGCCAGCAGCTTAAGGGGCCGGGAGACCCAGTACTTC.